This entry describes one T cell receptor (beta chain). This clonotype was observed at least ten times. No cognate antigen has been identified for it. Base qualities are not recorded, but no much larger clone differs from it by a single base. This specimen comes from a study of T cells in Graves' hyperthyroidism and ophthalmopathy (dated 2019 in TCRdb). Regarding the study in general: Peripheral blood was sampled at the time of initial diagnosis, prior to any treatment. TCR V-J signatures able to tell the groups apart were searched for in a discovery cohort of 95 to 100 patients, of whom under 45 had Graves' ophthalmopathy and 57 had stable Graves' hyperthyroidism. Prospective prediction of ophthalmopathy was tested in an independent validation cohort consisting of some 20 hyperthyroidism patients and over 15 patients who later progressed to ophthalmopathy. The 80 to 100 discovery patients were randomly divided into training and test sets at a 7:3 ratio. Thyroid tissue and blood T-cell repertoires from about six Graves' hyperthyroidism patients were also compared in the study. Once sampling was done, hyperthyroidism patients were given methimazole at a starting dose of 30 mg daily, whereas ophthalmopathy patients were given high-dose intravenous methylprednisolone. TCR Vbeta CDR3 sequencing of 120 to 150 peripheral blood samples (under 45 ophthalmopathy, some 75 hyperthyroidism and approximately 17 progressor patients) is reported in the paper. What the work shows at the level of the full study, not this receptor alone: Blood samples also contained most of the expanded thyroid clonotypes (frequency above 0.001), which suggests that blood repertoires may reflect thyroid immune responses. During validation, the model predicted progression to ophthalmopathy a median of around six months ahead of onset, with around 71% sensitivity and around 73% specificity. No statistical method was used to set the sample size in advance, and investigators knew the group allocation. In cross-validation, a model built on a 13 V-J signature told ophthalmopathy apart from stable hyperthyroidism with 85% to 90% sensitivity and around 84% specificity, and in testing the same model reached 80%/75%.

Ophthalmopathy patients had moderately to severely active disease, with a Clinical Activity Score of 3 or more, a NOSPECS grade of 4 or more, and a disease duration of less than 3 months. Patients with uncontrolled infections, other autoimmune diseases, pregnancy or lactation were excluded. Diagnoses were established on the basis of clinical symptoms, serum thyroxine and TRAb, thyroid ultrasound, and orbital computed tomography. Ficoll-Paque density gradient centrifugation was used to isolate PBMCs from about 9.4 ml of fresh peripheral blood. Total RNA was extracted using Trizol reagent, and RNA quality was assessed on an Agilent 2100 Bioanalyzer. Amplification of TCR beta CDR3 regions was carried out from RNA transcripts. The TCR CDR3 was subjected to a first round of RT-PCR using the HTBI primer set and the Qiagen OneStep RT-PCR kit. The libraries were constructed in a second round of multiplex PCR and then size-selected and purified. The libraries were sequenced on an Illumina HiSeq2000 using paired-end 100 bp reads. The study's own analysis went as follows. SOAPnuke was used to process the raw data, removing reads that contained adapters or uncalled bases, had a mean Phred below 15, or lacked an exact match to the constant primer or identifier. COPE v1.2.5 was used to merge the high-quality paired reads, and each unique nucleotide sequence was defined as a clonotype. MiTCR v1.1 was used to align clonotypes to the IMGT TRBV, TRBD and TRBJ reference segments. The analysis was restricted to V-J combinations with a frequency above 0.0001, which together covered 99% to 99.2% of the repertoires. A TCS score was defined as the ratio between F50 (clonal expansion) and ExV (chaos), using BLOSUM62-based TCRdist between CDR3 peptides within each V-J. Welch's t-statistics and random forest reduced around 520 V-J features to 13, which were used in a naive Bayes classifier (R e1071). The public sequencing data were trimmed at Q25 with fastp and processed into clonotypes with MiXCR by TCRdb, which kept only in-frame beta chains. Duplicate CDR3 protein sequences are folded into a single record with the most common DNA and genes. The V and J calls come from TCRdb's annotation, not from the publication. This sample is represented by around 520,000 distinct CDR3 sequences; around 22% of them were singletons. The ten biggest clones cover 11% of the sample.

The CDR3 runs 16 residues from the cysteine to the phenylalanine. This entry keeps only the CDR3 DNA: 48 bases, framed from base 1. The germline ends are 20 bases apart after V is trimmed by 5 bases and J by 4 bases. The sequence was collected from a woman aged 30 to 39 with Graves' ophthalmopathy. The receptor chain draws on TRBV12-3 or TRBV12-4 and TRBJ1-2, with an unclear D gene assignment. The sample comprised blood. The DNA is as follows: TGTGCCAGCAGTGAACGGGGTCCAAGCACGGCCTATGGCTACACCTTC. This encodes CASSERGPSTAYGYTF.